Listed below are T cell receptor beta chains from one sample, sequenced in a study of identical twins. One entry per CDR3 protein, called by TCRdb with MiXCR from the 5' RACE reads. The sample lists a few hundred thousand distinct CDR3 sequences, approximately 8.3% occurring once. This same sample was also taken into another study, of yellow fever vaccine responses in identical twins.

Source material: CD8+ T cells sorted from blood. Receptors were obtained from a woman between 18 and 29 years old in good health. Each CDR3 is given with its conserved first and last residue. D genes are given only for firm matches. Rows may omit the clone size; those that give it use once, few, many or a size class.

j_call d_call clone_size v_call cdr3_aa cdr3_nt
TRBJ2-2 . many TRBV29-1 CSVEQANTGELFF TGCAGCGTTGAACAGGCGAACACCGGGGAGCTGTTTTTT
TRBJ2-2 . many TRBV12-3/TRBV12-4 CASSLLAGAKNTGELFF TGTGCCAGCAGTTTGTTGGCAGGGGCGAAGAACACCGGGGAGCTGTTTTTT
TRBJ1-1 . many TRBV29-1 CSVEDRSKRDGLNTEAFF TGCAGCGTTGAAGATCGTAGTAAAAGGGACGGATTGAACACTGAAGCTTTCTTT
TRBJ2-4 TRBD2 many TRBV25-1 CASSPGGFAKNIQYF TGTGCCAGCTCCCCGGGGGGGTTCGCCAAAAACATTCAGTACTTC
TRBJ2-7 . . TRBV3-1 CASSPNSGPTYEQYF TGTGCCAGCAGCCCAAACAGCGGCCCAACCTACGAGCAGTACTTC
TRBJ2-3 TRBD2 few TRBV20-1 CSARSSGGRTDTQYF TGCAGTGCTAGATCTAGCGGGGGGCGCACAGATACGCAGTATTTT
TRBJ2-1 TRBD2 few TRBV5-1 CASSGGLADPDNEQFF TGCGCCAGCAGCGGGGGACTAGCGGACCCGGACAATGAGCAGTTCTTC
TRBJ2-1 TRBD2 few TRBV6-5 CASSYLTSAHYNEQFF TGTGCCAGCAGTTACTTGACTAGCGCCCACTACAATGAGCAGTTCTTC
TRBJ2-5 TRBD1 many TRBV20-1 CSARLGDSQETQYF TGCAGTGCTAGACTAGGGGACAGTCAAGAGACCCAGTACTTC
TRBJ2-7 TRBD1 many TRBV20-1 CSARDYEQGPSYEQYF TGCAGTGCTAGAGATTACGAACAGGGGCCTTCCTACGAGCAGTACTTC
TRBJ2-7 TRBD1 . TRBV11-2 CASRPMTGQRTF TGTGCCAGCAGACCTATGACGGGACAGAGGACCTTC
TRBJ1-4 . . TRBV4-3 CASSQVKRGDEKLFF TGCGCCAGCAGCCAAGTTAAGCGGGGGGACGAAAAACTGTTTTTT
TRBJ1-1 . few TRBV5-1 CASRLVWGESEAFF TGCGCCAGCAGATTGGTTTGGGGGGAGTCTGAAGCTTTCTTT
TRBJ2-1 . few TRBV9 CASSVDGEVGTGEQFF TGTGCCAGCAGCGTAGATGGAGAGGTTGGAACCGGGGAGCAGTTCTTC